The 13 T cell receptor beta chains listed next were all sequenced from one sample in a study of CD8 T cells in ankylosing spondylitis. TCRdb re-called the 5' RACE reads with MiXCR, one entry per CDR3 protein. Seen here are some 200,000 distinct CDR3 sequences, 15% to 20% observed once, and the top ten hold 4.3%. The source material was blood, either unsorted or a sorted T cell fraction (not recorded which). These receptors were obtained from a male donor under 30 with ankylosing spondylitis or in good health (not recorded which).

This clonotype showed up just a few times. The chain recombines TRBV7-6 with TRBJ1-4; D gene unclear. CDR3 length equals 17 residues. Trimming stripped 3 bases from V and 3 bases from J, with 17 bases between. CDR1 is SGHVS and CDR2 is FNYEAQ in the germline V gene. Written as DNA, the CDR3 is TGTGCCAGCAGCTTTAATCCCTCACTGGACCCTAATGAAAAACTGTTTTTT. Translation gives CASSFNPSLDPNEKLFF.

V is TRBV5-4 and J is TRBJ2-7, with D possibly being TRBD1 (6 bases). Germline V lookup: CDR1 SGHNT, CDR2 YYREEE (reference sequence). V was shortened by 4 bases and J by 3 bases, with 11 bases between the two germline ends. The CDR3 extends over 13 amino acids. This chain's CDR3 is CASSLRGNYEQYF. DNA of the CDR3: TGTGCCAGCAGCCTCAGGGGAAACTACGAGCAGTACTTC.

This clonotype turned up a few times. The chain is built from TRBV7-2 and TRBJ2-7; D is perhaps TRBD1 (5 bases). V lost 1 base to trimming and J lost 0 bases, with 10 bases between them. The germline V gene encodes CDR1 SGHTA and CDR2 FQGNSA. The CDR3 runs 15 residues. CDR3 residues: CASSLGRQLSYEQYF. DNA for the CDR3: TGTGCCAGCAGCTTAGGAAGACAGCTCTCCTACGAGCAGTACTTC.

This clonotype was recorded many times. This chain uses TRBV3-1 with TRBJ2-1; D gene ambiguous. The CDR3 is 14 amino acids. The V end lost 0 bases, the J end lost 7 bases, and 10 bases lay between the germline ends. Germline CDR1 is LGHDT and CDR2 is YNNKEL (reference sequence). The CDR3 spells CASSQDNTFNEQFF. The DNA of the CDR3 is TGTGCCAGCAGCCAAGATAATACATTTAATGAGCAGTTCTTC.

This clonotype was picked up many times. The genes are TRBV29-1 and TRBJ2-1, with 9 positions matching TRBD2. The V gene's germline CDR1 is SQVTM and CDR2 ANQGSEA. The CDR3 is 13 residues long. Trimming took 6 bases from V and 5 from J; bases not matched to a gene: 5. CDR3 DNA: TGCAGCGTAAGCGGGAGGCTTAACAATGAGCAGTTCTTC. Encoded protein: CSVSGRLNNEQFF.

This clonotype showed up many times. The chain carries TRBV4-2 and TRBJ2-3; D gene ambiguous. Looked up from germline, CDR1 is LGHNA and CDR2 is YNFKEQ. CDR3 length equals 16 residues. V lost 5 bases to trimming and J lost 0 bases, with 15 bases between them. CDR3 DNA: TGTGCCAGCAGCACACCGGACGGATCTAGCACAGATACGCAGTATTTT. Residues: CASSTPDGSSTDTQYF.

This clonotype occurred many times. DNA for the CDR3: TGTGCCAGCAGTTTGTACTCCGGGACAGGGGACATACAGCCCCAGCATTTT. This sequence encodes CASSLYSGTGDIQPQHF. The gene calls are TRBV28 and TRBJ1-5; 10 nucleotides match TRBD1. V trimming: 3 bases; J trimming: 7 bases; junction bases outside the gene matches: 12. This CDR3 spans 17 amino acids. The germline gives CDR1 MDHEN, CDR2 SYDVKM.

This clonotype was detected ten times or more. This chain links TRBV10-3 with TRBJ2-7, with TRBD2 matching 16 bases. CDR1 ENHRY and CDR2 SYGVKD come from the germline V gene. V lost 3 bases, J lost 9 bases, and 8 bases stayed unmatched. This CDR3 is 16 amino acids long. The CDR3 nucleotides read TGTGCCATCAGTGACGGTCAGGGACTAGCGGGAGGGAGGCAGTACGTC. Amino acids: CAISDGQGLAGGRQYV.

This clonotype was detected ten times or more. The chain combines TRBV27 with TRBJ2-1, with D unclear. The germline gives CDR1 MNHEY, CDR2 SMNVEV (reference sequence). V lost 3 bases and J 3 bases, leaving 6 bases between the germline ends. The CDR3 contains 13 residues. CDR3 DNA: TGTGCCAGCAGTTTGACCGGCTACAATGAGCAGTTCTTC. It encodes CASSLTGYNEQFF.

The sample holds many counts of this clonotype. This chain uses TRBV9 with TRBJ2-5, with D hard to call. Germline V gene lookup returns CDR1 SGDLS and CDR2 YYNGEE. Between the trimmed V and J ends, which lost 0 bases and 0 bases, there was a span of 12 bases. The CDR3 runs 16 residues. The CDR3 region has the DNA TGTGCCAGCAGCGTAGGAGACACGACGTACCAAGAGACCCAGTACTTC. Protein product: CASSVGDTTYQETQYF.

This clonotype showed up many times. The gene calls are TRBV7-2 and TRBJ1-1; the match to TRBD1 covers 8 bases. Unmatched junction bases numbered 6, after V lost 0 bases and J lost 6 bases. The CDR3 has 15 amino acids. CDR1 and CDR2 (germline): SGHTA, FQGNSA. The CDR3 reads CASSLADRGYPEAFF. The CDR3 DNA sequence: TGTGCCAGCAGCTTAGCCGACAGGGGATACCCTGAAGCTTTCTTT.

This clonotype appeared many times. The chain couples TRBV12-3 or TRBV12-4 to TRBJ1-6, with 7 bases matching TRBD1. The CDR3 sequence is 14 residues long. V was pared by 8 bases and J by 5 bases, with 6 bases of the junction left unmatched. The CDR3 bases are TGTGCCAGCGGGAACAGGGGCAATAATTCACCCCTCCACTTT. Translated: CASGNRGNNSPLHF.

This clonotype has ten or more counts. This rearrangement joins TRBV3-1 to TRBJ1-6; D remains unclear. This CDR3 spans 14 amino acids. The V end was cut by 0 bases, the J end by 10 bases, with 10 bases between. Germline CDR1 and CDR2: LGHDT and YNNKEL (reference sequence). This CDR3 reads CASSQDNRESPLHF. The CDR3 bases are TGTGCCAGCAGCCAAGATAACCGGGAGTCACCCCTCCACTTT.